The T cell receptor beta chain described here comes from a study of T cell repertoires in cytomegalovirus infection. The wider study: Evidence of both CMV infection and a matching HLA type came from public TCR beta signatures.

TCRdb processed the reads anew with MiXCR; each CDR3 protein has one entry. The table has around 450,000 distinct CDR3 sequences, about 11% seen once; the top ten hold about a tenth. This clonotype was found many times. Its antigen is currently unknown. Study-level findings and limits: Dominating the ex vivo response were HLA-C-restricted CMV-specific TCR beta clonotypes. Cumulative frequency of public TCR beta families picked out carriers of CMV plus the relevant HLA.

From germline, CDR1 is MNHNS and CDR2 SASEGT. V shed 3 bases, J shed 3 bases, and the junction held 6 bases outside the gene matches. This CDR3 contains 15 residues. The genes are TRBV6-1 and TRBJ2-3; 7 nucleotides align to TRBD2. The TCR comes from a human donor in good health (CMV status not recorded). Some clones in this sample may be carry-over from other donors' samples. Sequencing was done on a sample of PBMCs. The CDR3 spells CASSDRAGATDTQYF. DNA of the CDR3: TGTGCCAGCAGTGATAGGGCGGGAGCAACAGATACGCAGTATTTT.